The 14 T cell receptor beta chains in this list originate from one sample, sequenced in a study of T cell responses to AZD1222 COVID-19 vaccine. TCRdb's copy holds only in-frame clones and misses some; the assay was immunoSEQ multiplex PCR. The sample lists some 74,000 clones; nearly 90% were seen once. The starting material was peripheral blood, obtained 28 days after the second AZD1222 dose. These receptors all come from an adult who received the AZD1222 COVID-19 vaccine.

The CDR3 region has the DNA TGTGCCAGCAGCCCTTGGACTAGTAGGGGCGAGCAGTACTTC. Its translation is CASSPWTSRGEQYF. The V gene is TRBV7-2, the J gene TRBJ2-7; TRBD2 agrees at 7 bases. V gave up 5 bases and J gave up 6 bases; unmatched junction bases: 10. The CDR3 length is 14 residues. CDR1 and CDR2 (germline): SGHTA, FQGNSA.

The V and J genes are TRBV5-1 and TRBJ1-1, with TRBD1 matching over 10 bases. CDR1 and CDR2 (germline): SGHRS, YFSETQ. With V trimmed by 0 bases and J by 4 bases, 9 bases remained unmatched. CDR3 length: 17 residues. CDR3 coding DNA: TGCGCCAGCAGCTTGGTAGGGACAGGGGTAAGTGGCACTGAAGCTTTCTTT. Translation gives CASSLVGTGVSGTEAFF.

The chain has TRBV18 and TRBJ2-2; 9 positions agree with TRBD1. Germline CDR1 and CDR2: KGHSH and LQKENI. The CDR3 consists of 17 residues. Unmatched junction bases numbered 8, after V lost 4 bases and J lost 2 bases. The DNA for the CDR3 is TGTGCCAGCTCACGCCTAACGGGACAGGGAAACACCGGGGAGCTGTTTTTT. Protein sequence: CASSRLTGQGNTGELFF. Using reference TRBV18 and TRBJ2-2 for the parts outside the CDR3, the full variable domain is NAGVMQNPRHLVRRRGQEARLRCSPMKGHSHVYWYRQLPEEGLKFMVYLQKENIIDESGMPKERFSAEFPKEGPSILRIQQVVRGDSAAYFCASSRLTGQGNTGELFFGEGSRLTVL.

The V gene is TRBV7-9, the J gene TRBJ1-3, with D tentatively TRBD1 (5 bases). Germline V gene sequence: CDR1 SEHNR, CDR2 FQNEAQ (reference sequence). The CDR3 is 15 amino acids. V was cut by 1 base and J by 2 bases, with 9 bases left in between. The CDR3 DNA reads TGTGCCAGCAGCTTAGAGGGACTAACTGGAAACACCATATATTTT. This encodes CASSLEGLTGNTIYF.

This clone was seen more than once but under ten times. The CDR3 protein is CASSPGGRDGELFF. The DNA for the CDR3 is TGTGCCAGCAGCCCCGGTGGGCGGGACGGGGAGCTGTTTTTT. The gene calls are TRBV4-2 and TRBJ2-2, with D possibly matching TRBD2 (6 bases). V was pared by 4 bases and J by 7 bases, with 13 bases between. The CDR3 has 14 amino acids. The V gene's germline CDR1 is LGHNA and CDR2 YNFKEQ.

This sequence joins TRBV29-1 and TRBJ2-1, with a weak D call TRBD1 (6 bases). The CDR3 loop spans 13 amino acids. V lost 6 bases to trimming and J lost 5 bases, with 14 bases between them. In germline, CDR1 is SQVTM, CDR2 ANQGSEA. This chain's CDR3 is CSVNRVRDNEQFF. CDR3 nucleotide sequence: TGCAGCGTGAACAGGGTCCGGGACAATGAGCAGTTCTTC.

The CDR3 DNA follows: TGCAGCGGCCGGGCTAGCGGGAGGGAAAGCGGGGAGCTGTTTTTT. It codes for CSGRASGRESGELFF. The V gene is TRBV29-1, the J gene TRBJ2-2; the match to TRBD2 covers 12 bases. V gave up 7 bases and J gave up 7 bases; unmatched junction bases: 10. Germline-derived CDR1 and CDR2 are SQVTM and ANQGSEA. CDR3 length equals 15 residues.

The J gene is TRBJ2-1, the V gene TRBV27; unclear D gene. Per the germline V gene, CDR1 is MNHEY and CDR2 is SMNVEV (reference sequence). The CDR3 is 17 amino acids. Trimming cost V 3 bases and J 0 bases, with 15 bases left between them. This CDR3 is CASSLDAFLSSYNEQFF. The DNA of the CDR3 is TGTGCCAGCAGTTTGGACGCCTTTCTGAGCTCCTACAATGAGCAGTTCTTC.

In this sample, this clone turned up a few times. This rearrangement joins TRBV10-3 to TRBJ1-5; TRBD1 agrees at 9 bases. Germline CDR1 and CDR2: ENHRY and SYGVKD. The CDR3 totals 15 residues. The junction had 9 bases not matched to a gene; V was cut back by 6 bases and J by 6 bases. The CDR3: CAISHSGQGPQPQHF. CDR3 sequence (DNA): TGTGCCATCAGCCACTCGGGACAGGGTCCTCAGCCCCAGCATTTT.

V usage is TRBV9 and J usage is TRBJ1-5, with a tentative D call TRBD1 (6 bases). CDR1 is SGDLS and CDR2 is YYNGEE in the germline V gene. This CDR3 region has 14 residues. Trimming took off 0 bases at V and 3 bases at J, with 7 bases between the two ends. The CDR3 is CASSVGDINQPQHF. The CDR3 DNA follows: TGTGCCAGCAGCGTAGGGGACATCAATCAGCCCCAGCATTTT.

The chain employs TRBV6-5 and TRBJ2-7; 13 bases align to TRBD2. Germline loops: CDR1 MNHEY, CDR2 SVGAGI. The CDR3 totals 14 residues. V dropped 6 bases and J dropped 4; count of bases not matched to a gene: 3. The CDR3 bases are TGTGCCAGCAGAAGGACTAGCGGGAGTTACGAGCAGTACTTC. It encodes CASRRTSGSYEQYF.

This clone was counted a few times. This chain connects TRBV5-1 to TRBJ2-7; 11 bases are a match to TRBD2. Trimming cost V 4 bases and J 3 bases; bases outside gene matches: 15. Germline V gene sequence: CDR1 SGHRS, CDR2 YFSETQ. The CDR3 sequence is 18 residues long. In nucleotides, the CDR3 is TGCGCCAGCAGCGCGCCGTCCAAACCGGGACTAGCGGTCTACGAGCAGTACTTC. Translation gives CASSAPSKPGLAVYEQYF.

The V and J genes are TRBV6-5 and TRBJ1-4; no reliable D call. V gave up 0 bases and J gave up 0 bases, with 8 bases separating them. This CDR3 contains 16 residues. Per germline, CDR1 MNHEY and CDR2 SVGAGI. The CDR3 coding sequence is TGTGCCAGCAGTTACTCCACGGCCGCAACTAATGAAAAACTGTTTTTT. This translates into CASSYSTAATNEKLFF.

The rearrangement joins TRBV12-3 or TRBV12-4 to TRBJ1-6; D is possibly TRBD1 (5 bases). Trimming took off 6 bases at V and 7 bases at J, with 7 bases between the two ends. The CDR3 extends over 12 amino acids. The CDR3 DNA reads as TGTGCCAGCAGGGGGCTAAATTCACCCCTCCACTTT. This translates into CASRGLNSPLHF.